These 26 T cell receptor beta chains originate from one sample sequenced in a study of cytomegalovirus exposure and HLA in healthy donors. The primer mix had 60 Vbeta and 13 Jbeta primers. This table comes from immunoSEQ multiplex PCR, and its TCRdb copy is limited to in-frame clones, with some not included. This sample has roughly 200,000 clones, with around four fifths found just once. The sample consisted of PBMCs. These receptors were obtained from a woman in her sixties in good health and CMV-seropositive.

The V call is TRBV11-3, the J call TRBJ2-3; no reliable D call. Germline assignment: CDR1 SGHNT and CDR2 YENEEA. The CDR3 has 12 amino acids. V lost 3 bases to trimming and J lost 4 bases, with 5 bases between them. The CDR3 coding sequence is TGTGCCAGCAGCTTGTCGGCAGATACGCAGTATTTT. This encodes CASSLSADTQYF.

V is TRBV2 and J is TRBJ2-5, with D possibly matching TRBD2 (6 bases). The V gene lost 4 bases and the J gene lost 4 bases, with 10 bases spanning the gap. The CDR3 spans 13 residues. CDR1 and CDR2 from the germline V gene are SNHLY and FYNNEI. CDR3 sequence: CASSGGLRETQYF. DNA for the CDR3: TGTGCCAGCAGTGGGGGACTCCGAGAGACCCAGTACTTC.

V and J are TRBV7-9 and TRBJ1-2, with D uncertain. The CDR3 runs to 13 residues. Germline values: CDR1 SEHNR, CDR2 FQNEAQ (reference sequence). V dropped 1 base and J dropped 6 bases, with 9 bases sitting between them. CDR3 nucleotides: TGTGCCAGCAGCTTAGATGCTGGAGATGGCTACACCTTC. This encodes CASSLDAGDGYTF.

The V gene is TRBV5-1, the J gene TRBJ1-2, with D unresolved. V was trimmed by 0 bases and J by 0 bases, leaving 9 bases between them. The CDR3 length is 15 residues. Germline assignment: CDR1 SGHRS and CDR2 YFSETQ. The CDR3, as DNA: TGCGCCAGCAGCTTGGACCCGGGAGCTAACTATGGCTACACCTTC. It codes for CASSLDPGANYGYTF. Based on the CDR3 plus reference TRBV5-1 and TRBJ1-2, the full variable domain is KAGVTQTPRYLIKTRGQQVTLSCSPISGHRSVSWYQQTPGQGLQFLFEYFSETQRNKGNFPGRFSGRQFSNSRSEMNVSTLELGDSALYLCASSLDPGANYGYTFGSGTRLTVV.

J is TRBJ1-5 and V is TRBV6-1, with 8 bases lining up with TRBD1. From germline, CDR1 is MNHNS and CDR2 SASEGT. The CDR3 covers 18 residues. Germline trimming cut 3 bases from V and 3 bases from J; bases unmatched to any gene: 13. CDR3: CASSDPSTGATLNQPQHF. In DNA, the CDR3 is TGTGCCAGCAGTGATCCCTCGACAGGGGCGACTCTCAATCAGCCCCAGCATTTT.

On this clone: One end of the junction fails to match germline, which may point to a read error. Other nucleotide sequences in the sample specify the same CDR3. The V and J genes are TRBV19 and TRBJ2-7, with D possibly being TRBD2 (5 bases). CDR1 is LNHDA and CDR2 is SQIVND in the germline V gene (reference sequence). This CDR3 spans 12 amino acids. CDR3 in DNA: TGCGCCAGTAGTAGCGACTCCTACGAGCAGTACTTC. This translates into CASSSDSYEQYF.

In nucleotides, the CDR3 is TGTGCCAGCAGCGTATTACTAGGGGAGCAGTTCTTC. As protein: CASSVLLGEQFF. The chain is built from TRBV9 and TRBJ2-1; the D gene is possibly TRBD2 (5 bases). The CDR3 loop spans 12 amino acids. V was cut by 1 base and J by 10 bases, with 9 bases left in between. CDR1 and CDR2 (germline): SGDLS, YYNGEE.

V usage is TRBV19 and J usage is TRBJ2-3; TRBD2 matches at 12 bases. Germline V gene lookup returns CDR1 LNHDA and CDR2 SQIVND (reference sequence). The trim removed 1 base at V and 4 bases at J, leaving 6 bases unmatched. CDR3 size: 17 residues. The CDR3 here is CASSIGLAGVLADTQYF. The CDR3 DNA follows: TGTGCCAGTAGTATAGGACTAGCGGGAGTATTGGCAGATACGCAGTATTTT.

V is TRBV11-2 and J is TRBJ2-3; TRBD1 is a possible D gene (6 bases). The V gene's germline CDR1 is SGHAT and CDR2 FQNNGV. The CDR3 has 13 residues. The germline V and J ends were trimmed by 5 bases and 6 bases, with 12 bases remaining between them. CDR3 sequence reads: CASSMDRPDTQYF. CDR3 DNA: TGTGCCAGCAGCATGGACAGACCCGATACGCAGTATTTT.

This chain uses TRBV6-5 with TRBJ1-4; D not resolved. The V end was cut by 0 bases, the J end by 0 bases, with 5 bases between. The CDR3 consists of 15 residues. The germline V gene has CDR1 MNHEY and CDR2 SVGAGI. The CDR3 region is CASSYSRATNEKLFF. In DNA, the CDR3 is TGTGCCAGCAGTTACTCACGAGCAACTAATGAAAAACTGTTTTTT.

The V and J genes are TRBV19 and TRBJ2-2; a possible D gene is TRBD2 (5 bases). V was pared by 3 bases and J by 3 bases, with 11 bases between. The CDR3 has 15 residues. Germline CDR1 LNHDA, CDR2 SQIVND (reference sequence). CDR3 nucleotides: TGTGCCAGTAGTATGTTCGGGGTTTACACCGGGGAGCTGTTTTTT. This gives the protein CASSMFGVYTGELFF.

This chain links TRBV5-6 with TRBJ1-1; 7 bases fit TRBD1. The CDR3 has 16 amino acids. J gave up 0 bases and V 3 bases, and 8 bases lay outside the gene matches. CDR1 is SGHDT and CDR2 is YYEEEE in the germline V gene. CDR3: CASSSGMGQLNTEAFF. As DNA, the CDR3 is TGTGCCAGCAGCTCCGGAATGGGACAGCTGAACACTGAAGCTTTCTTT.

The J gene is TRBJ1-3, the V gene TRBV14, with D uncertain. V dropped 4 bases and J dropped 2 bases, with 9 bases sitting between them. The V gene's germline CDR1 is SGHDN and CDR2 FVKESK. The CDR3 spans 14 residues. The CDR3 here is CASSPGRAGNTIYF. The CDR3 DNA is TGTGCCAGCAGCCCGGGGAGGGCTGGAAACACCATATATTTT.

The chain employs TRBV5-5 and TRBJ1-1; D is uncertain. Trimming took 0 bases from V and 11 from J, leaving 14 bases between them. The CDR3 is 13 amino acids. Germline V lookup: CDR1 SGHKS, CDR2 YYEKEE (reference sequence). CDR3 sequence reads: CASSLGVTAAAFF. The DNA for the CDR3 is TGTGCCAGCAGCTTGGGGGTTACGGCAGCGGCTTTCTTT. The complete variable domain, with remaining parts taken from reference TRBV5-5 and TRBJ1-1, reads DAGVTQSPTHLIKTRGQQVTLRCSPISGHKSVSWYQQVLGQGPQFIFQYYEKEERGRGNFPDRFSARQFPNYSSELNVNALLLGDSALYLCASSLGVTAAAFFGQGTRLTVV.

A note on this clone: One end of the junction varies from germline; a read error may be responsible. The V gene is TRBV6-6, the J gene TRBJ2-6; weak D call: TRBD1 (5 bases). The CDR3 consists of 15 residues. Germline CDR1 and CDR2: MNHNY and SVGAGI (reference sequence). For the CDR3, the DNA is TGTGCCAGCAGTTACCCATTCTCTGGGGCCAACGGCCTGACTTTC. It yields the protein CASSYPFSGANGLTF.

This chain connects TRBV5-1 to TRBJ2-5, with a tentative D call TRBD2 (6 bases). Trimming took off 3 bases at V and 5 bases at J, with 14 bases between the two ends. The CDR3 totals 14 residues. Germline V gene data show CDR1 as SGHRS and CDR2 as YFSETQ. In DNA form, the CDR3 reads TGCGCCAGCAGCTCGATCCCGGGAGCTGAGACCCAGTACTTC. It yields the protein CASSSIPGAETQYF.

The gene calls are TRBV29-1 and TRBJ1-1; the match to TRBD1 covers 7 bases. This CDR3 region has 14 residues. Losses at the gene ends were 5 bases for V and 1 base for J; bases not matched to a gene: 7. Germline V gene lookup returns CDR1 SQVTM and CDR2 ANQGSEA. The CDR3 DNA reads as TGCAGCGTTCACCGACAGGGCGGGAACACTGAAGCTTTCTTT. As protein: CSVHRQGGNTEAFF.

This chain joins TRBV6-1 and TRBJ1-6; the D gene is possibly TRBD1 (5 bases). V was cut by 7 bases and J by 0 bases, with 7 bases left in between. Looked up from germline, CDR1 is MNHNS and CDR2 is SASEGT. The CDR3 is 14 amino acids. CDR3 sequence reads: CASIRGSYNSPLHF. The CDR3 nucleotides are TGTGCCAGCATAAGGGGCTCCTATAATTCACCCCTCCACTTT.

J is TRBJ1-2 and V is TRBV28, with 7 bases lining up with TRBD1. V was pared by 3 bases and J by 2 bases, with 3 bases of the junction left unmatched. This CDR3 has 14 residues. Germline V gene data show CDR1 as MDHEN and CDR2 as SYDVKM. CDR3: CASSFPTGNYGYTF. The CDR3 DNA reads TGTGCCAGCAGTTTCCCGACAGGGAACTATGGCTACACCTTC.

The genes are TRBV5-1 and TRBJ2-2, with D possibly matching TRBD2 (5 bases). Germline-derived CDR1 and CDR2 are SGHRS and YFSETQ. V was shortened by 4 bases and J by 2 bases, with 15 bases between the two germline ends. The CDR3 contains 16 residues. The CDR3 DNA is TGCGCCAGCAGCCTCCTATCCAGCGGCAACACCGGGGAGCTGTTTTTT. Protein product: CASSLLSSGNTGELFF.

The rearrangement links TRBV11-2 to TRBJ2-2; perhaps TRBD1 as D (6 bases). The CDR3 has 14 residues. V lost 6 bases to trimming and J lost 4 bases, with 12 bases between them. CDR1 SGHAT and CDR2 FQNNGV come from the germline V gene. CDR3 nucleotides: TGTGCCAGCAGACAGGGTCTGAGCACCGGGGAGCTGTTTTTT. It yields the protein CASRQGLSTGELFF.

This rearrangement joins TRBV10-3 to TRBJ2-7; 7 bases line up with TRBD1. CDR1 and CDR2 (germline): ENHRY, SYGVKD. The CDR3 consists of 15 residues. V lost 6 bases, J lost 3 bases, and 11 bases stayed unmatched. The CDR3 sequence is CAISSVTGDHYEQYF. DNA for the CDR3: TGTGCCATCAGCTCAGTTACAGGGGACCACTACGAGCAGTACTTC.

This chain links TRBV6-1 with TRBJ2-1; TRBD2 might be the D (6 bases). V dropped 4 bases and J dropped 11 bases, with 18 bases sitting between them. Per germline, CDR1 MNHNS and CDR2 SASEGT. The CDR3 loop spans 14 amino acids. The CDR3 region is CASSGLRIGTQQFF. The CDR3 DNA reads TGTGCCAGCAGTGGGCTACGAATAGGGACTCAGCAGTTCTTC.

This chain links TRBV28 with TRBJ2-5; TRBD1 matches at 8 bases. The assigned J gene may be wrong: the sequence end matches TRBJ2-7 better. There are 16 residues in the CDR3. Germline CDR1 is MDHEN and CDR2 is SYDVKM. CDR3 bases: TGTGCCAGCAGTATACCCCGGGACAGGAAGTTCCGCGAGCAGTACTTC. Its protein product is CASSIPRDRKFREQYF.

Notes on this clone: Compared with germline, one end of the junction differs, possibly owing to a read error. The CDR3 sequence: CASRQGVVSGANGLTF. CDR3 DNA sequence: TGCGCCAGCAGACAGGGGGTCGTCTCTGGGGCCAACGGCCTGACTTTC. The chain combines TRBV5-1 with TRBJ2-6, with 8 bases aligning to TRBD1. This CDR3 has 16 amino acids. Looked up from germline, CDR1 is SGHRS and CDR2 is YFSETQ.

V gene TRBV28 combines with J gene TRBJ2-7; D is unclear. The length of the CDR3 is 12 residues. CDR1 and CDR2 from the germline V gene are MDHEN and SYDVKM. V was clipped by 4 bases and J by 7 bases, with 11 bases between them. DNA for the CDR3: TGTGCCAGCAGTTCCCAGTTCAAGGAGCAGTACTTC. This codes for CASSSQFKEQYF.